Each of the 10 T cell receptor beta chains below was sequenced from the same sample in a study of Graves' ophthalmopathy and Graves' hyperthyroidism. Amplified material comprised TCR beta CDR3 regions derived from RNA transcripts. The first round was an RT-PCR with HTBI primers, and the second round was a multiplex PCR. Via MiXCR, TCRdb re-called the multiplex PCR reads, giving one row per CDR3 protein. Of over a million distinct CDR3 sequences in the sample, roughly two fifths were seen once. The sample was peripheral blood or thyroid tissue (not recorded which). The receptors were gathered from an adult man with Graves' hyperthyroidism.

The table lists this clonotype with many counts. This chain links TRBV29-1 with TRBJ2-7, with 8 nucleotides matching TRBD1. CDR3 length: 13 amino acids. The ends lost 5 bases at V and 2 bases at J; junction bases unmatched: 5. The germline V gene encodes CDR1 SQVTM and CDR2 ANQGSEA. CDR3 residues: CSVYGTGTYEQYF. CDR3 DNA: TGCAGCGTTTACGGGACAGGAACCTACGAGCAGTACTTC.

This clonotype was found a few times. V usage is TRBV9 and J usage is TRBJ2-7, with unresolved D. Germline lookup yields CDR1 SGDLS and CDR2 YYNGEE. This CDR3 spans 14 amino acids. V was clipped by 0 bases and J by 0 bases, with 7 bases between them. CDR3 residues: CASSVDSTSYEQYF. CDR3 bases: TGTGCCAGCAGCGTAGACTCGACCTCCTACGAGCAGTACTTC.

V gene TRBV2 combines with J gene TRBJ1-5; no reliable D call. The CDR3 sequence is 14 residues long. The V gene lost 3 bases and the J gene lost 3 bases, with 9 bases spanning the gap. Germline V gives CDR1 SNHLY, CDR2 FYNNEI. This chain's CDR3 is CASSDVTSNQPQHF. The CDR3 DNA sequence: TGTGCCAGCAGTGATGTCACCTCCAATCAGCCCCAGCATTTT.

A word on this clonotype: At one end the junction does not follow the germline gene, possibly because of a read error. This chain uses TRBV10-3 with TRBJ2-5; D is ambiguous. CDR3 length: 13 amino acids. The germline CDR1 and CDR2 sequences are ENHRY and SYGVKD. CDR3 sequence (DNA): TGTGCCAGCAGTTACTCGTCTACGGGGACCCAGTACTTC. Translated: CASSYSSTGTQYF.

A single count supports this clonotype. The chain has TRBV18 and TRBJ1-1; TRBD1 matches at 11 bases. Germline loops: CDR1 KGHSH, CDR2 LQKENI. This CDR3 region has 15 residues. Germline trimming cut 3 bases from V and 3 bases from J; bases unmatched to any gene: 3. CDR3 coding DNA: TGTGCCAGCTCACCCGTGGGACAGGGGGACACTGAAGCTTTCTTT. As protein: CASSPVGQGDTEAFF.

This clonotype has a count of ten or more. The chain combines TRBV7-6 with TRBJ1-6; 9 bases fit TRBD1. With V trimmed by 5 bases and J by 7 bases, 6 bases remained unmatched. CDR3 length: 15 amino acids. Germline CDR1 SGHVS, CDR2 FNYEAQ. In DNA, the CDR3 is TGTGCCAGCAGCCCTGGGACAGGGCAAAATTCACCCCTCCACTTT. Translation: CASSPGTGQNSPLHF.

In its sample, this clonotype was seen a few times. The chain links TRBV20-1 to TRBJ2-3; the match to TRBD2 covers 10 bases. Germline trimming cut 6 bases from V and 0 bases from J; bases unmatched to any gene: 9. The CDR3 has 16 amino acids. CDR1 is DFQATT and CDR2 is SNEGSKA in the germline V gene (reference sequence). The CDR3 nucleotides read TGCAGTGCGACCAAAGGACTAGCGGTGAGCACAGATACGCAGTATTTT. This gives the protein CSATKGLAVSTDTQYF.

V is TRBV20-1 and J is TRBJ1-6; 9 bases are a match to TRBD1. In germline, CDR1 is DFQATT, CDR2 SNEGSKA (reference sequence). This CDR3 contains 16 residues. Trimming removed 1 base from V and 1 base from J; junction bases left unmatched: 2. The CDR3 sequence is CSARGDRASYNSPLHF. The CDR3 nucleotides read TGCAGTGCTAGAGGGGACAGGGCGTCCTATAATTCACCCCTCCACTTT.

The sample holds many counts of this clonotype. The gene calls are TRBV20-1 and TRBJ1-1; 7 bases match TRBD1. In germline, CDR1 is DFQATT, CDR2 SNEGSKA (reference sequence). V shed 0 bases and J 8 bases; nucleotides not matched to a gene: 15. This CDR3 has 16 residues. The CDR3 region is CSARDLRQGADSEAFF. CDR3 nucleotides: TGCAGTGCTAGAGATTTGCGACAGGGAGCGGATTCAGAAGCTTTCTTT.

This clonotype was seen repeatedly, ten times or more. The rearrangement links TRBV29-1 to TRBJ1-1; a possible D gene is TRBD1 (6 bases). The CDR3 consists of 12 residues. The germline gives CDR1 SQVTM, CDR2 ANQGSEA. Trimming took off 3 bases at V and 6 bases at J, with 11 bases between the two ends. CDR3 DNA sequence: TGCAGCGTTGAGGACAGACGACCTGAAGCTTTCTTT. This translates into CSVEDRRPEAFF.